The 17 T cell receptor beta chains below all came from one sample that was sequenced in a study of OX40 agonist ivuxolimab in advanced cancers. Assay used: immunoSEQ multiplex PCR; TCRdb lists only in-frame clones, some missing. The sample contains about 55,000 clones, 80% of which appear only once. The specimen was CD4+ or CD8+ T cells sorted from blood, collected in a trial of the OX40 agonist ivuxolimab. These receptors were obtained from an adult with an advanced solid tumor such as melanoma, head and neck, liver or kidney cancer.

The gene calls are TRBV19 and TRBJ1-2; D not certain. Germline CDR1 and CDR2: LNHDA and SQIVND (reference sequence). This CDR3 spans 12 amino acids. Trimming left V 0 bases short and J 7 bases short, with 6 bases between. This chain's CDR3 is CASSIERSGYTF. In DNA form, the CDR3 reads TGTGCCAGTAGTATAGAGCGGAGTGGCTACACCTTC.

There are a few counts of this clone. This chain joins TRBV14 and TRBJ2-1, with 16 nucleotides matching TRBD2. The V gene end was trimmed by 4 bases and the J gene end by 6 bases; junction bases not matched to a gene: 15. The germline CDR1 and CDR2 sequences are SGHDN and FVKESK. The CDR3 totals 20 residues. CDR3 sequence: CASSPKSRRGLAGGANEQFF. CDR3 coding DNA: TGTGCCAGCAGCCCTAAAAGTCGGAGGGGACTAGCGGGAGGGGCCAATGAGCAGTTCTTC.

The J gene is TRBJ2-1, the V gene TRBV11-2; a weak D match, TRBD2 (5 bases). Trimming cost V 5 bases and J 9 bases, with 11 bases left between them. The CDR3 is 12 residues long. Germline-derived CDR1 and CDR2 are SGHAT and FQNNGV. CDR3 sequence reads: CASSLWRVEQFF. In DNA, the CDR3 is TGTGCCAGCAGCCTATGGCGGGTTGAGCAGTTCTTC. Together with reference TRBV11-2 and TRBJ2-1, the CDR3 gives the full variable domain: EAGVAQSPRYKIIEKRQSVAFWCNPISGHATLYWYQQILGQGPKLLIQFQNNGVVDDSQLPKDRFSAERLKGVDSTLKIQPAKLEDSAVYLCASSLWRVEQFFGPGTRLTVL.

CDR3 sequence reads: CASSLARTNTEAFF. The DNA of the CDR3 is TGTGCCAGCAGCTTAGCGCGGACGAACACTGAAGCTTTCTTT. This sequence joins TRBV7-2 and TRBJ1-1; unclear D gene. The germline CDR1 and CDR2 sequences are SGHTA and FQGNSA. The length of the CDR3 is 14 residues. V gave up 0 bases and J gave up 1 base, with 6 bases separating them.

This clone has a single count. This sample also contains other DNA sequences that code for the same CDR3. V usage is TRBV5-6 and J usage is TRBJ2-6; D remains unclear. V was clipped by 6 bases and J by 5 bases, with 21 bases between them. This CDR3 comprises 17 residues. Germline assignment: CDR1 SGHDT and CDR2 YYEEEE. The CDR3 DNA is TGTGCCAGCACTCTCCTCAATAGCCAAAGTCGGGCCAACGTCCTGACTTTC. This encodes CASTLLNSQSRANVLTF.

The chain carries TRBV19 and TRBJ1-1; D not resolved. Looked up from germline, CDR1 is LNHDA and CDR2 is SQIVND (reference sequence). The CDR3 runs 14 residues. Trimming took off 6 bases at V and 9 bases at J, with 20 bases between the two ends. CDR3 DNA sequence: TGTGCCAGTAGCCAGTCTACCACCCTTCTGAAAGCTTTCTTT. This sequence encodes CASSQSTTLLKAFF.

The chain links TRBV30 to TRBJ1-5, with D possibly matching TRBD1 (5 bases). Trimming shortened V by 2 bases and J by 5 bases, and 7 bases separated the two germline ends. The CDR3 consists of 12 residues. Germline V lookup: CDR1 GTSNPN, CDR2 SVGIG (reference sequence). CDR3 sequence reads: CAWSKGDQPQHF. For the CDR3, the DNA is TGTGCCTGGAGTAAAGGGGATCAGCCCCAGCATTTT.

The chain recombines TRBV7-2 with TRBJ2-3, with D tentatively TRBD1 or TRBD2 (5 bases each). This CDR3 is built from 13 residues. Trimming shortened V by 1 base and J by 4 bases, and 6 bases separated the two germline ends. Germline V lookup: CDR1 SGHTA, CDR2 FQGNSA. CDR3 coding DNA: TGTGCCAGCAGCTTAGGGGGACCAGATACGCAGTATTTT. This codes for CASSLGGPDTQYF. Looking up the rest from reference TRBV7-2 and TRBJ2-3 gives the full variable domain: GAGVSQSPSNKVTEKGKDVELRCDPISGHTALYWYRQSLGQGLEFLIYFQGNSAPDKSGLPSDRFSAERTGGSVSTLTIQRTQQEDSAVYLCASSLGGPDTQYFGPGTRLTVL.

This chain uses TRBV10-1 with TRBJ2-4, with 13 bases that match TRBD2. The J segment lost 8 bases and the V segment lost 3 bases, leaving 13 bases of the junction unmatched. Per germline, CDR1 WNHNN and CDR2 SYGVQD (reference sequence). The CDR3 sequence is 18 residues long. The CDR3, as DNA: TGCGCCAGCAGTGACGGACTAGCGGGGGCGCTGACTTGTGACATTCAGTACTTC. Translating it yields CASSDGLAGALTCDIQYF.

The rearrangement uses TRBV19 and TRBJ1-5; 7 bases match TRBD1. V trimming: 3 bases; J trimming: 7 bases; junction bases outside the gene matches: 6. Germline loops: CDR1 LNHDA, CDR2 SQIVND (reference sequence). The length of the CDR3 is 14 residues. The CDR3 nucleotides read TGTGCCAGTAGTATTCGACAGGGCGAGCAGCCCCAGCATTTT. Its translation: CASSIRQGEQPQHF.

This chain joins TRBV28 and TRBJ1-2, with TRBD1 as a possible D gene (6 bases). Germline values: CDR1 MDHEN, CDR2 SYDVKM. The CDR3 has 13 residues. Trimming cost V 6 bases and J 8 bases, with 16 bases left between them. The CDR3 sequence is CASSSPDRFGYTF. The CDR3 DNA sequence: TGTGCCAGCAGCTCTCCAGACAGGTTCGGCTACACCTTC.

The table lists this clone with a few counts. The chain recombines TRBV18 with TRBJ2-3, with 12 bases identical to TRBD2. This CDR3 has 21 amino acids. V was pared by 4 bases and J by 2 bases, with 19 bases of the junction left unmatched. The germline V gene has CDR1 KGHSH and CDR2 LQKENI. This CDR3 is CASSLTSGGKSPYSFTDTQYF. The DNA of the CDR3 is TGTGCCAGCTCACTTACTAGCGGGGGGAAGTCACCCTACTCTTTCACAGATACGCAGTATTTT.

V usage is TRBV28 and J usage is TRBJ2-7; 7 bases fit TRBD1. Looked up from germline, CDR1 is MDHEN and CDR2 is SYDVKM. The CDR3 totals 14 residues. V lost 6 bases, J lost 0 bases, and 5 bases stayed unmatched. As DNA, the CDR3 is TGTGCCAGCAGACCGGGACAGCCCTCCTACGAGCAGTACTTC. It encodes CASRPGQPSYEQYF.

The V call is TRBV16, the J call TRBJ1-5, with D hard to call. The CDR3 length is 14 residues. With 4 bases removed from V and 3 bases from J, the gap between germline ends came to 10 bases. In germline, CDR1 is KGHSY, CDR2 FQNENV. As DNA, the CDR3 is TGTGCCAGCAGCCCCGCCGGGCACAATCAGCCCCAGCATTTT. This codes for CASSPAGHNQPQHF.

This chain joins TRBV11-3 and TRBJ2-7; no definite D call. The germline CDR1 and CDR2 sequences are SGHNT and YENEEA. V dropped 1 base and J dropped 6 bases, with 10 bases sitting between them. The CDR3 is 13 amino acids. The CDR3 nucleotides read TGTGCCAGCAGCTTAGTCGGGCTAAGCGAGCAGTACTTC. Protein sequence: CASSLVGLSEQYF. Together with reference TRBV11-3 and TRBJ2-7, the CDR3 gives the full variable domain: EAGVVQSPRYKIIEKKQPVAFWCNPISGHNTLYWYLQNLGQGPELLIRYENEEAVDDSQLPKDRFSAERLKGVDSTLKIQPAELGDSAVYLCASSLVGLSEQYFGPGTRLTVT.

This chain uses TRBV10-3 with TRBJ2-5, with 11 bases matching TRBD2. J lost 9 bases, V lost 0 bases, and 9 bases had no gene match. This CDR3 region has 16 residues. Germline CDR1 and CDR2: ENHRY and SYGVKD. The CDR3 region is CAISESGSGGASAQYF. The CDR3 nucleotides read TGTGCCATCAGTGAGTCGGGTAGCGGGGGGGCTTCGGCCCAGTACTTC.

This chain's CDR3 is CASSLAGGYTGELFF. The CDR3 nucleotides are TGTGCCAGCAGTTTAGCGGGAGGATACACCGGGGAGCTGTTTTTT. The chain joins TRBV2 to TRBJ2-2, with 10 positions matching TRBD2. V shed 5 bases, J shed 3 bases, and the junction held 3 bases outside the gene matches. Looked up from germline, CDR1 is SNHLY and CDR2 is FYNNEI. The CDR3 loop spans 15 amino acids.